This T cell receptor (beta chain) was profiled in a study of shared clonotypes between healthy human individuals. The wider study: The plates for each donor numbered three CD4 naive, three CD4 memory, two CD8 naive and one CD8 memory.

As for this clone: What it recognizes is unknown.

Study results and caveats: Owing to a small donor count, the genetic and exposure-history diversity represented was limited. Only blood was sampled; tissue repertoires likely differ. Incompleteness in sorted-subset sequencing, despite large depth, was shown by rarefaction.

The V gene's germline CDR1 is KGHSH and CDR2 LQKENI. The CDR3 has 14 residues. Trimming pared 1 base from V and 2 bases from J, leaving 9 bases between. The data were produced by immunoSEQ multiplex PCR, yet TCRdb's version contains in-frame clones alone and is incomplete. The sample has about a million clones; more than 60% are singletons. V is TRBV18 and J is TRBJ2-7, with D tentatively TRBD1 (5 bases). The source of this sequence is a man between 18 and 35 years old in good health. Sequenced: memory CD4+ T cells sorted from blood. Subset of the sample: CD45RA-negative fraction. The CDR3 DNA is TGTGCCAGCTCACCACAGGGGCGAGCCTACGAGCAGTACTTC. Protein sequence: CASSPQGRAYEQYF.